These 21 T cell receptor beta chains share one sample of origin, sequenced in a study of blood T cells in healthy people across ages (dated by TCRdb to the mid-2010s). Libraries came from 5' RACE. TCRdb lists the instrument as Illumina HiSeq 2500. A second PCR of about 6 to 11 cycles was run with a J-beta primer mix and a sample-barcoded 5' primer. TCRdb's own reprocessing of the public reads used fastp at Q25 and MiXCR and kept productive beta chains. Rows with a matching CDR3 protein are joined into one entry that keeps the most common DNA and genes. This sample lists 700,000 or so distinct CDR3 sequences; around a fifth were detected once. The biggest ten clones account for about 22% of the sample. Material: blood. These receptors originate from a man in his 70s in good health.

On this clonotype itself: Sequence at one end of the junction differs from germline and may be a read error. The V and J genes are TRBV4-3 and TRBJ2-1, with 11 bases lining up with TRBD2. Per germline, CDR1 LGHNA and CDR2 YSLEER. The CDR3 length is 17 residues. The DNA of the CDR3 is TGCGCCAGCAGCCAAGATCCAGGACTAGCGGGTAACAGTGAGCAGTTCTTT. Protein: CASSQDPGLAGNSEQFF.

The V gene is TRBV6-6, the J gene TRBJ2-5; TRBD1 matches at 7 bases. The CDR3 spans 15 residues. V shed 0 bases, J shed 11 bases, and the junction held 12 bases outside the gene matches. From germline, CDR1 is MNHNY and CDR2 SVGAGI (reference sequence). The CDR3 loop is CASSYSGQGDREQYF. The DNA of the CDR3 is TGTGCCAGCAGTTACTCAGGGCAGGGCGACAGGGAGCAGTACTTC.

The chain recombines TRBV19 with TRBJ2-5, with TRBD2 identical over 8 bases. The CDR3 runs to 14 residues. V dropped 6 bases and J dropped 0; count of bases not matched to a gene: 3. Germline V CDR1 and CDR2: LNHDA, SQIVND (reference sequence). CDR3 DNA sequence: TGTGCCAGTAGCCTGACTAGCGACCAAGAGACCCAGTACTTC. This gives the protein CASSLTSDQETQYF.

Only a few counts were recorded for this clonotype. This chain uses TRBV7-8 with TRBJ2-2, with TRBD1 as a possible D gene (6 bases). CDR3 length equals 18 residues. Germline CDR1 SGHVS, CDR2 FQNEAQ. Trimming left V 0 bases short and J 9 bases short, with 23 bases between. CDR3 in amino acids: CASSLARRGLSPQRELFF. Written as DNA, the CDR3 is TGTGCCAGCAGCTTAGCGCGCAGGGGTCTATCCCCCCAGCGGGAGCTGTTTTTT.

This clonotype showed up just once. V usage is TRBV28 and J usage is TRBJ2-4, with TRBD2 identical over 7 bases. Germline lookup yields CDR1 MDHEN and CDR2 SYDVKM. This CDR3 spans 17 amino acids. V dropped 6 bases and J dropped 3; count of bases not matched to a gene: 14. The CDR3 region is CASRLPGEGVGKNIQYF. In DNA form, the CDR3 reads TGTGCCAGCAGGCTCCCTGGGGAGGGAGTAGGCAAAAACATTCAGTACTTC.

The chain has TRBV30 and TRBJ2-5; D uncertain. There are 13 residues in the CDR3. Germline CDR1 GTSNPN, CDR2 SVGIG (reference sequence). V lost 1 base and J 7 bases, leaving 13 bases between the germline ends. CDR3 in DNA: TGTGCCTGGAGTGAAGGACGGGTGCGGACCCAGTACTTC. Translated: CAWSEGRVRTQYF. The entire variable domain, with the rest obtained from reference TRBV30 and TRBJ2-5, is as follows: SQTIHQWPATLVQPVGSPLSLECTVEGTSNPNLYWYRQAAGRGLQLLFYSVGIGQISSEVPQNLSASRPQDRQFILSSKKLLLSDSGFYLCAWSEGRVRTQYFGPGTRLLVL.

This chain uses TRBV25-1 with TRBJ2-4; no clear D. In germline, CDR1 is MGHDK, CDR2 SYGVNS. The ends were cut back, 7 bases at V and 5 bases at J, with 15 bases in the middle. The length of the CDR3 is 14 residues. The CDR3 sequence is CASISDRAENIQYF. CDR3 coding DNA: TGTGCCAGCATCTCCGACCGGGCCGAAAACATTCAGTACTTC.

This clonotype has a count of ten or more. The rearrangement links TRBV7-9 to TRBJ1-6, with D unresolved. There are 13 residues in the CDR3. V lost 1 base and J lost 14, with 12 bases in between. The germline gives CDR1 SEHNR, CDR2 FQNEAQ (reference sequence). CDR3 loop: CASSLGSPLALHF. The CDR3 coding sequence is TGTGCCAGCAGCTTAGGATCCCCTTTGGCCCTCCACTTT.

This clonotype has only a few counts. This chain connects TRBV28 to TRBJ2-7; D perhaps matches TRBD1 (6 bases). This CDR3 is built from 15 residues. The ends were cut back, 1 base at V and 4 bases at J, with 14 bases in the middle. Per germline, CDR1 MDHEN and CDR2 SYDVKM. This CDR3 reads CASSLLGGIRYEQYF. The CDR3 DNA follows: TGTGCCAGCAGTTTATTAGGGGGTATCCGATACGAGCAGTACTTC.

Turning to this clonotype: With a much larger clone just one base away, this may be a read error. The chain couples TRBV2 to TRBJ2-6, with a possible D match to TRBD1 (6 bases). Trimming removed 4 bases from V and 2 bases from J, with 9 bases in between. The length of the CDR3 is 15 residues. Per germline, CDR1 SNHLY and CDR2 FYNNEI. The DNA of the CDR3 is TGTGCCAGCAGTGCCGAGGGGGCTGGGGCCAACGTCCTGACTTTC. Protein sequence: CASSAEGAGANVLTF.

This clonotype was detected a few times. J is TRBJ2-2 and V is TRBV5-6; D ambiguous. The CDR3 is 11 residues long. The V end was cut by 6 bases, the J end by 7 bases, with 7 bases between. Germline-derived CDR1 and CDR2 are SGHDT and YYEEEE. This CDR3 is CASNGHGELFF. The CDR3 region has the DNA TGTGCCAGCAACGGTCACGGGGAGCTGTTTTTT.

About this clonotype: The junction does not match germline at one end; this may be a read error. This chain connects TRBV29-1 to TRBJ2-1; TRBD2 might be the D (7 bases). CDR3 size: 14 residues. The germline CDR1 and CDR2 sequences are SQVTM and ANQGSEA. The CDR3 DNA follows: TGCAGCGTTGAATTTGGTCGGGGGGACAATGAGCAGTCCTTC. This encodes CSVEFGRGDNEQSF.

V gene TRBV12-3 or TRBV12-4 combines with J gene TRBJ1-2, with TRBD1 matching over 9 bases. Unmatched junction bases numbered 26, after V lost 6 bases and J lost 6 bases. This CDR3 has 20 residues. The CDR3 here is CASSLKWATGTGPMWDGYTF. As DNA, the CDR3 is TGTGCCAGCAGCTTAAAATGGGCTACCGGGACAGGGCCGATGTGGGATGGCTACACCTTC.

This clonotype has a handful of counts. The chain joins TRBV14 to TRBJ1-6, with D possibly TRBD1 on 6 matching bases. The CDR3 is 16 amino acids. V was clipped by 2 bases and J by 4 bases, with 12 bases between them. Germline lookup yields CDR1 SGHDN and CDR2 FVKESK. The CDR3 DNA reads TGTGCCAGCAGCCAAAATATCGGACAGTATAATTCACCCCTCCACTTT. This translates into CASSQNIGQYNSPLHF.

The CDR3 sequence: CASSKDREGQPQHF. For the CDR3, the DNA is TGCGCCAGCAGCAAAGACAGGGAGGGCCAGCCCCAGCATTTT. This rearrangement joins TRBV5-1 to TRBJ1-5; 7 bases fit TRBD1. J was trimmed by 7 bases and V by 4 bases; bases with no gene match: 8. There are 14 residues in the CDR3. The V gene's germline CDR1 is SGHRS and CDR2 YFSETQ.

This clonotype appeared a few times. The V call is TRBV7-8, the J call TRBJ1-6; D remains ambiguous. Germline V gene sequence: CDR1 SGHVS, CDR2 FQNEAQ. Trimming pared 1 base from V and 6 bases from J, leaving 16 bases between. The CDR3 is 17 amino acids. The CDR3 protein is CASSLVGYRGLNSPLHF. The CDR3, as DNA: TGTGCCAGCAGCTTAGTAGGATATCGCGGACTTAATTCACCCCTCCACTTT.

This rearrangement joins TRBV7-6 to TRBJ2-1; 8 nucleotides align to TRBD2. Germline V gene data show CDR1 as SGHVS and CDR2 as FNYEAQ. V was pared by 5 bases and J by 2 bases, with 11 bases of the junction left unmatched. This CDR3 is 17 amino acids long. CDR3 sequence reads: CASSRSPRLATYNEQFF. The CDR3, as DNA: TGTGCCAGCAGCCGTTCCCCGAGACTAGCGACCTACAATGAGCAGTTCTTC.

V is TRBV12-3 or TRBV12-4 and J is TRBJ1-4; tentative D call: TRBD1 (5 bases). Between the trimmed V and J ends, which lost 4 bases and 8 bases, there was a span of 14 bases. This CDR3 has 14 amino acids. As DNA, the CDR3 is TGTGCCAGCAGTTCGGGGACGCTGGGGGAAAAACTGTTTTTT. Its translation: CASSSGTLGEKLFF.

J is TRBJ1-2 and V is TRBV2; D remains unclear. The V gene's germline CDR1 is SNHLY and CDR2 FYNNEI. CDR3 length equals 14 residues. V shed 7 bases and J shed 2 bases, with 14 bases lying between them. The CDR3 bases are TGTGCCAGCACCCCTGGAACCTCGAACTATGGCTACACCTTC. Translated: CASTPGTSNYGYTF.

Remarks on this clonotype: One end of the junction is discordant with germline, which a read error may explain. V and J are TRBV12-3 or TRBV12-4 and TRBJ1-4; 10 nucleotides line up with TRBD1. CDR3 length: 14 residues. CDR3 nucleotides: TGTGCCAGCACCCAGGGACAGGGGAGGGAAAAACCGTTTTTT. This encodes CASTQGQGREKPFF.

The chain employs TRBV20-1 and TRBJ2-3; D remains ambiguous. The germline V gene has CDR1 DFQATT and CDR2 SNEGSKA (reference sequence). V was pared by 3 bases and J by 6 bases, with 4 bases between. The CDR3 runs 10 residues. The CDR3 reads CSASMDTQYF. In DNA, the CDR3 is TGCAGTGCTAGTATGGATACGCAGTATTTT.